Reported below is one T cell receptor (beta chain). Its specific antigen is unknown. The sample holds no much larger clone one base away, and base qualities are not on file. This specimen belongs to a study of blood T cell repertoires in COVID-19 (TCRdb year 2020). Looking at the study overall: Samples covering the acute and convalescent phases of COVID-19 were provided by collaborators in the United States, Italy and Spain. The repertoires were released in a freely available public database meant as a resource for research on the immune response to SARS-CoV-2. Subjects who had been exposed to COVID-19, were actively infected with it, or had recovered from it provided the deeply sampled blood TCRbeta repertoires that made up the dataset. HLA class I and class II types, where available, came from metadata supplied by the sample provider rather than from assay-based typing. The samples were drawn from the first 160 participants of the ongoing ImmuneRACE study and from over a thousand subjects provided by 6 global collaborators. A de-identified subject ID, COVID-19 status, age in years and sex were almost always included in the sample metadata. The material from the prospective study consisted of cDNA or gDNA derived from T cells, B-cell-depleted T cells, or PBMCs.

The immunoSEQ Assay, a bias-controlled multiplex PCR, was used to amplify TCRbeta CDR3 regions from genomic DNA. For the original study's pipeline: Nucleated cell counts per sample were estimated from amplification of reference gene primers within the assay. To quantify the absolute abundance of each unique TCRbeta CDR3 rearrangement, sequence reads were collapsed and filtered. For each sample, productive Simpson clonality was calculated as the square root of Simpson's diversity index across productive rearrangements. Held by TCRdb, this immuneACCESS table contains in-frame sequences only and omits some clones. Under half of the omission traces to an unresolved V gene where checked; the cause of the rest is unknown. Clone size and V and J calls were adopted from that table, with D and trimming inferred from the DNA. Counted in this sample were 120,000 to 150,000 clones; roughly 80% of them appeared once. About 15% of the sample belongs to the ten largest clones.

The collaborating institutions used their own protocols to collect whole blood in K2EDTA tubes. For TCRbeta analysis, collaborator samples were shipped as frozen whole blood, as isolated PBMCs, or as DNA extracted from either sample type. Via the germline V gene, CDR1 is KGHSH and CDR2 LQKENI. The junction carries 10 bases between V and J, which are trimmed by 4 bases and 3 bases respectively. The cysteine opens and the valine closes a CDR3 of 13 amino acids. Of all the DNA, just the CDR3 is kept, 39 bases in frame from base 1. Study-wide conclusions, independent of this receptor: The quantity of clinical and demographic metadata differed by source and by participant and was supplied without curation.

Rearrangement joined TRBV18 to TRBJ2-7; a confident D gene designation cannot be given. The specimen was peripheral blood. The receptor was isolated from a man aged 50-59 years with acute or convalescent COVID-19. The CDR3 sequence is CASSLKTGYEQYV. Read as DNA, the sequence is TGTGCCAGCTCACTGAAAACGGGCTACGAGCAGTACGTC.